The rows below give T cell receptor beta chains drawn from one sample of a study of T cell responses to AZD1222 COVID-19 vaccine. Some clones are missing from TCRdb's copy, which holds only in-frame ones; the method was immunoSEQ multiplex PCR. The table shows 15,000 to 19,000 clones, with about 87% occurring only once. The sequencing here drew on peripheral blood, taken 28 days after the second AZD1222 dose. The source is an adult who received the AZD1222 COVID-19 vaccine. Both conserved end residues are part of each CDR3. The D gene is left open where the match is weak. The size of a clone is reported for some rows only, either as once, few or many, or as a class for expanded clones.

abundance,v_gene,j_gene,len,d_gene,CDR3nt,CDR3aa
NA,TRBV7-2,TRBJ2-1,14,NA,TGTGCCAGCAGTTTGGCAACTTCCTACAATGAGCAGTTCTTC,CASSLATSYNEQFF
NA,TRBV18,TRBJ2-7,13,NA,TGTGCCAGCTCATCGACAGGTACCTACGAGCAGTACTTC,CASSSTGTYEQYF
NA,TRBV4-3,TRBJ2-1,17,TRBD2,TGCGCCAGCAGCCCCTCTAGCGGGACCTACTCCTACAATGAGCAGTTCTTC,CASSPSSGTYSYNEQFF
NA,TRBV19,TRBJ2-2,13,NA,TGTGCCAGTTCACGGGGAGTAACCGGGGAGCTGTTTTTT,CASSRGVTGELFF
NA,TRBV12-3/TRBV12-4,TRBJ2-2,13,NA,TGTGCCAGCAGTCCTCAGGCCGTCGGGGAGCTGTTTTTT,CASSPQAVGELFF
NA,TRBV24-1,TRBJ1-5,16,NA,TGTGCCACCAGTGATTCCCGGGTTTCGGGCAATCAGCCCCAGCATTTT,CATSDSRVSGNQPQHF
NA,TRBV29-1,TRBJ2-7,13,NA,TGCAGCGTTGGTGGACAGGGAGGGGAAGAGCAGTACTTC,CSVGGQGGEEQYF
NA,TRBV30,TRBJ1-4,13,NA,TGTGCCTGGAGTTTGGGAATTAATGAAAAACTGTTTTTT,CAWSLGINEKLFF
NA,TRBV14,TRBJ1-1,15,TRBD1,TGTGCCAGCAGATCCGGACAGGGCATGAACACTGAAGCTTTCTTT,CASRSGQGMNTEAFF
NA,TRBV7-9,TRBJ1-3,15,NA,TGTGCCAGCAGCTTAGACAGTAACCCTGGAAACACCATATATTTT,CASSLDSNPGNTIYF
NA,TRBV4-1,TRBJ2-7,14,TRBD1,TGCGCCAGCAGCCCCGGGACAGGCGTATACGAGCAGTACTTC,CASSPGTGVYEQYF
NA,TRBV29-1,TRBJ1-2,12,NA,TGCAGCGTTGAGCTGAGGGGTCGGGGCTACACCTTC,CSVELRGRGYTF
NA,TRBV19,TRBJ1-1,13,NA,TGTGCCAGTAGTATTCAGGGGAGTACTGAAGCTTTCTTT,CASSIQGSTEAFF
NA,TRBV20-1,TRBJ2-3,11,NA,TGCAGTGCCGGCTGGGAGGATACGCAGTATTTT,CSAGWEDTQYF
few,TRBV11-2,TRBJ1-6,14,NA,TGTGCCAGCAGCTTAGAATCGCCAAATTCACCCCTCCACTTT,CASSLESPNSPLHF
NA,TRBV7-9,TRBJ1-3,14,TRBD1,TGTGCCCACAGGGGGACAGACCTGGGAAACACCATATATTTT,CAHRGTDLGNTIYF
NA,TRBV24-1,TRBJ1-5,15,TRBD1,TGTGCCACCAGTGATTCGACAGGGTTGCGGCAGCCCCAGCATTTT,CATSDSTGLRQPQHF
NA,TRBV25-1,TRBJ1-1,15,NA,TGTGCCAGCAGTGAAGGGACCCTAGGGCACACTGAAGCTTTCTTT,CASSEGTLGHTEAFF
NA,TRBV19,TRBJ1-2,13,TRBD1,TGTGCCAGTAATCGGGACAGCTCTTATGGCTACACCTTC,CASNRDSSYGYTF
NA,TRBV6-1,TRBJ2-5,16,NA,TGTGCCAGCAGTGCGTTGGGGTTGGGGGTACAAGAGACCCAGTACTTC,CASSALGLGVQETQYF
NA,TRBV4-1,TRBJ1-5,14,TRBD1,TGCGCCAGCAGCCAGGGACAGGGAGGACAGCCCCAGCATTTT,CASSQGQGGQPQHF
NA,TRBV7-9,TRBJ2-3,14,NA,TGTGCCAGCAGCTTGTTGGGGATCACAGATACGCAGTATTTT,CASSLLGITDTQYF
NA,TRBV7-3,TRBJ2-2,15,TRBD2,TGTGCCAGCAGCACTAGCGGGAGCTTGGCCGGGGAGCTGTTTTTT,CASSTSGSLAGELFF
NA,TRBV6-6,TRBJ2-2,17,TRBD1,TGTGCCAGCAGTCGGAACCCTCGGGCAGGGGGTACCGGGGAGCTGTTTTTT,CASSRNPRAGGTGELFF
NA,TRBV29-1,TRBJ2-1,12,TRBD2,TGCACCGGGACTAGCGGGAGTGATGAGCAGTTCTTC,CTGTSGSDEQFF
NA,TRBV7-2,TRBJ2-5,13,NA,TGTGCCAGCAGCCGCGGGTTCCCTGAGACCCAGTACTTC,CASSRGFPETQYF
NA,TRBV11-2,TRBJ2-5,13,NA,TGTGCCAGCAGCTCTAGGGTTGACGAGACCCAGTACTTC,CASSSRVDETQYF
few,TRBV19,TRBJ1-6,16,NA,TGTGCCAGTAGTTCCGGATGGGGGACGGGTAAAACACCCCTCCACTTT,CASSSGWGTGKTPLHF
NA,TRBV11-1,TRBJ2-7,16,NA,TGTGCCAGCAGCCTGTCCGGGACTTTAGTTTCCTACGAGCAGTACTTC,CASSLSGTLVSYEQYF
NA,TRBV7-9,TRBJ2-2,15,NA,TGTGCCAGCAGCCAAGACAGGCCGAACACCGGGGAGCTGTTTTTT,CASSQDRPNTGELFF
NA,TRBV7-6,TRBJ1-6,16,NA,TGTGCCAGCAGCTTAGGAACAGGAGACTTCAATTCACCCCTCCACTTT,CASSLGTGDFNSPLHF
NA,TRBV7-3,TRBJ2-3,13,NA,TGTGCCAGCAGCCCCTGGGTCACAGATACGCAGTATTTT,CASSPWVTDTQYF
NA,TRBV7-9,TRBJ2-5,16,NA,TGTGCCAGCAGCCCTCCCCCCGGGACGGATCAAGAGACCCAGTACTTC,CASSPPPGTDQETQYF
NA,TRBV18,TRBJ2-2,17,TRBD1,TGTGCCAGCTCACCAGCGAGCAGGACAGGGGACACCGGGGAGCTGTTTTTT,CASSPASRTGDTGELFF
NA,TRBV7-2,TRBJ1-5,14,TRBD1,TGTGCCAGCAGCCCCCCAGGGGGGGTCCAGCCCCAGCATTTT,CASSPPGGVQPQHF
once,TRBV2,TRBJ2-5,14,TRBD1,TGTGCCAGCAGACTGACAGGGGGCCAAGAGACCCAGTACTTC,CASRLTGGQETQYF
NA,TRBV29-1,TRBJ2-7,13,TRBD2,TGCAGCGGGGGGACTAGCGGGATGTACGAGCAGTACTTC,CSGGTSGMYEQYF
once,TRBV10-1,TRBJ2-7,14,TRBD1,TGCGCCAGCAGTGAGGAGACAGGGGCGCTCGAGCAGTACTTC,CASSEETGALEQYF
NA,TRBV28,TRBJ1-1,17,NA,TGTGCCAGCAGCCCTACCGGGACCCCTAGACGGAACACTGAAGCTTTCTTT,CASSPTGTPRRNTEAFF
NA,TRBV7-7,TRBJ2-1,16,NA,TGTGCTAGCAGCCGGGGCCGGCAGACTTCCTACAATGAGCAGTTCTTC,CASSRGRQTSYNEQFF